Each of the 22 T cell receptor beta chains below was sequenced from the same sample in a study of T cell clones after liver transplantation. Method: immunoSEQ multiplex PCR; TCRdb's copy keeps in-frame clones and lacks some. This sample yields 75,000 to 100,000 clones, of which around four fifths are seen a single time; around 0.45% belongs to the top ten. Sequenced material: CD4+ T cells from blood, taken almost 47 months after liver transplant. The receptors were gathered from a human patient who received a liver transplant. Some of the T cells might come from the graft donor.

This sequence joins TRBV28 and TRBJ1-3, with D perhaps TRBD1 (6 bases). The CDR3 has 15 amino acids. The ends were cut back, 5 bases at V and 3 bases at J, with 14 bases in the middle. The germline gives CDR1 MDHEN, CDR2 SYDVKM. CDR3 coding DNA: TGTGCCAGCAGTACCCGGGACAAACGTGGAAACACCATATATTTT. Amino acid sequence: CASSTRDKRGNTIYF.

The CDR3 coding sequence is TGTGCCAGCACTTGGACGTCATCCACTGAAGCTTTCTTT. Translation gives CASTWTSSTEAFF. The rearrangement uses TRBV28 and TRBJ1-1; D is unclear. V was trimmed by 7 bases and J by 4 bases, leaving 13 bases between them. The CDR3 covers 13 residues. Per the germline V gene, CDR1 is MDHEN and CDR2 is SYDVKM. Complete variable domain (other parts from reference TRBV28 and TRBJ1-1): DVKVTQSSRYLVKRTGEKVFLECVQDMDHENMFWYRQDPGLGLRLIYFSYDVKMKEKGDIPEGYSVSREKKERFSLILESASTNQTSMYLCASTWTSSTEAFFGQGTRLTVV.

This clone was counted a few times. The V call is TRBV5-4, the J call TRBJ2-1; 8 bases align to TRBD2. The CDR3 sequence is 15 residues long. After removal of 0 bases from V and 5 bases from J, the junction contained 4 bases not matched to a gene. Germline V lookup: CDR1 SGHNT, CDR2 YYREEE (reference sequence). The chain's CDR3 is CASSLGGLADNEQFF. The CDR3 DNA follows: TGTGCCAGCAGCTTGGGAGGACTAGCAGACAATGAGCAGTTCTTC.

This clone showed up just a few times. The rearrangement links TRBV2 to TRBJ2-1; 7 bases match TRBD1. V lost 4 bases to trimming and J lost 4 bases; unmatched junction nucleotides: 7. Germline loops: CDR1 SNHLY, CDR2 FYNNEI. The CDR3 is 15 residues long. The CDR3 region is CASSGGQVLYNEQFF. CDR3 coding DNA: TGTGCCAGCAGTGGTGGACAGGTGTTATACAATGAGCAGTTCTTC.

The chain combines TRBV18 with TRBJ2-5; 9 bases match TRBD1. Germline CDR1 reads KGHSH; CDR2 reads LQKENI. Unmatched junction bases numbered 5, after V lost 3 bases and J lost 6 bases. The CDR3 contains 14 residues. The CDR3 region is CASSPGQGRQTQYF. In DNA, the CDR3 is TGTGCCAGCTCACCCGGACAGGGGAGGCAGACCCAGTACTTC.

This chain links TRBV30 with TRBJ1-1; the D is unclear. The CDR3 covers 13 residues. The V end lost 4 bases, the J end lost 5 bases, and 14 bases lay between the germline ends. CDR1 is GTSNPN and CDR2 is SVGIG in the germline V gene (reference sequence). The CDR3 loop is CAWISYVGTEAFF. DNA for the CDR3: TGTGCCTGGATCTCGTACGTGGGAACTGAAGCTTTCTTT.

For the CDR3, the DNA is TGTGCCAGCAGCTACGAGGGTAGCTCCTACGAGCAGTACTTC. As protein: CASSYEGSSYEQYF. The V and J genes are TRBV5-4 and TRBJ2-7; tentative D call: TRBD2 (5 bases). V gave up 3 bases and J gave up 0 bases, with 10 bases separating them. Germline CDR1 SGHNT, CDR2 YYREEE (reference sequence). The length of the CDR3 is 14 residues.

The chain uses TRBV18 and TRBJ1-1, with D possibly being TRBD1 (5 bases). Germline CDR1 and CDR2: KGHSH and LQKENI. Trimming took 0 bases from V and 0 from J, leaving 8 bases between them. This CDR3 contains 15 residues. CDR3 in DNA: TGTGCCAGCTCACCACCGACAGCCATGAACACTGAAGCTTTCTTT. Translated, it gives CASSPPTAMNTEAFF.

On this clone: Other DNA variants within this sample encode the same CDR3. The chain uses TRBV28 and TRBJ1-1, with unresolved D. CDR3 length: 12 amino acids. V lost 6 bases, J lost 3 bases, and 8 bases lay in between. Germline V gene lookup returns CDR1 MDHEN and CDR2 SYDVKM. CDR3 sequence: CASSLGYTEAFF. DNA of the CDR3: TGTGCCAGCAGCCTAGGTTACACTGAAGCTTTCTTT.

The CDR3 sequence: CASRTAYGYTF. The CDR3 coding sequence is TGTGCCAGCAGAACGGCCTATGGCTACACCTTC. J is TRBJ1-2 and V is TRBV28; D remains ambiguous. The germline CDR1 and CDR2 sequences are MDHEN and SYDVKM. The length of the CDR3 is 11 residues. V lost 6 bases to trimming and J lost 4 bases, with 6 bases between them.

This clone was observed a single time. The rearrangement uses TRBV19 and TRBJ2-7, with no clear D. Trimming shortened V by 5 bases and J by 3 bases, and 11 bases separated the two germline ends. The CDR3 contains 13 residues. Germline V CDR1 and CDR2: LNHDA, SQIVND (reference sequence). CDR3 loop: CASSPRTVYEQYF. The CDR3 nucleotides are TGTGCCAGTAGTCCCAGGACCGTCTACGAGCAGTACTTC. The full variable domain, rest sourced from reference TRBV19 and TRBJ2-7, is DGGITQSPKYLFRKEGQNVTLSCEQNLNHDAMYWYRQDPGQGLRLIYYSQIVNDFQKGDIAEGYSVSREKKESFPLTVTSAQKNPTAFYLCASSPRTVYEQYFGPGTRLTVT.

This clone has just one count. The CDR3 spells CASSLGGNIQYF. The CDR3 nucleotides read TGTGCCAGCAGTTTGGGGGGCAACATTCAGTACTTC. The chain is built from TRBV28 and TRBJ2-4, with D perhaps TRBD1 or TRBD2 (6 bases each). The CDR3 contains 12 residues. The germline V gene has CDR1 MDHEN and CDR2 SYDVKM. V gave up 3 bases and J gave up 7 bases, with 7 bases separating them.

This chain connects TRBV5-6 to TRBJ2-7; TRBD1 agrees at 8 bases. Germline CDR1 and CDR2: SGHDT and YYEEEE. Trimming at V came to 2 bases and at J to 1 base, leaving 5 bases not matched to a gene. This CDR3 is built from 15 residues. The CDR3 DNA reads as TGTGCCAGCAGCTTTAGGACAGGGAGATCCTACGAGCAGTACTTC. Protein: CASSFRTGRSYEQYF. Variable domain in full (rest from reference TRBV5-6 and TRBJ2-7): DAGVTQSPTHLIKTRGQQVTLRCSPKSGHDTVSWYQQALGQGPQFIFQYYEEEERQRGNFPDRFSGHQFPNYSSELNVNALLLGDSALYLCASSFRTGRSYEQYFGPGTRLTVT.

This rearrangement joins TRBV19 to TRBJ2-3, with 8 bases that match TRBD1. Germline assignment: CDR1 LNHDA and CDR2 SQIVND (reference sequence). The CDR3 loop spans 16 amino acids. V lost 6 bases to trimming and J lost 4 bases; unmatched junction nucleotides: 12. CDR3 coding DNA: TGTGCCAGTAGCTCCGGAACAGGGGGTGTCGCAGATACGCAGTATTTT. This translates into CASSSGTGGVADTQYF.

The CDR3 nucleotides read TGTGCCAGCAGCTCTCGTAGCGGGAGCTATGAGCAGTTCTTC. Amino acids: CASSSRSGSYEQFF. This chain links TRBV7-6 with TRBJ2-1; 9 nucleotides align to TRBD2. CDR3 length equals 14 residues. The V gene end was trimmed by 4 bases and the J gene end by 8 bases; junction bases not matched to a gene: 6. CDR1 is SGHVS and CDR2 is FNYEAQ in the germline V gene.

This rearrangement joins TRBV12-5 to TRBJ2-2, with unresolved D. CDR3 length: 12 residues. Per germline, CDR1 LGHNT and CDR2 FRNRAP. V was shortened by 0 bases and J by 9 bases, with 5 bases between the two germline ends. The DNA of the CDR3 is TGTGCTAGTGGTTTGGTAGACCGGGAGCTGTTTTTT. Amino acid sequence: CASGLVDRELFF.

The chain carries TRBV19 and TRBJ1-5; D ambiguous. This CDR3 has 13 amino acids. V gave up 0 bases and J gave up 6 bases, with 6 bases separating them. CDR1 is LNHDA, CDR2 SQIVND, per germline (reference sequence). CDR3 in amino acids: CASSIEGGQPQHF. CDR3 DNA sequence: TGTGCCAGTAGTATAGAGGGAGGTCAGCCCCAGCATTTT.

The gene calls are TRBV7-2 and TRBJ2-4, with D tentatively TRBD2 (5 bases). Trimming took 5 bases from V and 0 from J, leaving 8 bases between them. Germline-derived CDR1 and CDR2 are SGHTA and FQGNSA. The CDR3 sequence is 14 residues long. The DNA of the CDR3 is TGTGCCAGCAGCCCCGGACTAGCCAAAAACATTCAGTACTTC. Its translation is CASSPGLAKNIQYF.

The CDR3 loop reads CASSSLRANYGYTF. The CDR3 DNA sequence: TGTGCCAGCTCGTCCCTCAGGGCAAACTATGGCTACACCTTC. The genes are TRBV6-1 and TRBJ1-2; a possible D gene is TRBD1 (5 bases). Trimming removed 8 bases from V and 2 bases from J, with 15 bases in between. There are 14 residues in the CDR3. Germline loops: CDR1 MNHNS, CDR2 SASEGT.

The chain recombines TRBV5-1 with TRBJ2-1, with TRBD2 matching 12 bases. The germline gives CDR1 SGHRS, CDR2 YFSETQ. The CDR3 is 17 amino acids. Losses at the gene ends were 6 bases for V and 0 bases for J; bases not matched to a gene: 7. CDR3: CASTKTSGSPSYNEQFF. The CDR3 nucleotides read TGCGCCAGCACCAAGACTAGCGGGAGCCCCTCCTACAATGAGCAGTTCTTC.

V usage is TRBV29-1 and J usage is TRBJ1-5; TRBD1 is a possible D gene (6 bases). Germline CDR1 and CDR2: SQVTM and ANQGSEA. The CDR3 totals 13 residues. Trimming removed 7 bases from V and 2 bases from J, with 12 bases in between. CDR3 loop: CSASGDGNQPQHF. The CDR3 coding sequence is TGCAGCGCCTCAGGGGATGGCAATCAGCCCCAGCATTTT.

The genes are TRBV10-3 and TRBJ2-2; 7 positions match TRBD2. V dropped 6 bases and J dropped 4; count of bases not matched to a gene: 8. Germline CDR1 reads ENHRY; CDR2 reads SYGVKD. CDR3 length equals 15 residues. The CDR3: CAIRSAGGTTGELFF. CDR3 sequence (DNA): TGTGCCATCAGGTCGGCCGGGGGGACCACCGGGGAGCTGTTTTTT.